This T cell receptor (delta chain) was sequenced in a study of gamma-delta T cells after stem cell transplantation. TCRdb redid clone calling on the RT-PCR reads using CATT. The sample has 15,000 to 19,000 delta-chain clones, roughly 9% seen once. This clone was picked up a small number of times. The protein TCRdb lists belongs to a much larger clone and differs from this DNA's translation at residue 4, which points to a read error; the protein shown is made from the DNA. This CDR3 has 25 residues. Germline-derived CDR1 and CDR2 are GEAIGNYY and EKD. The V and J genes are TRDV2 and TRDJ3; 7 nucleotides agree with TRDD3. What was sequenced was gamma-delta T cells. The clonotype originates from a human donor. It is not recorded whose cells these are; they may come from a transplant donor. DNA of the CDR3: TGTGCCTGTGGCACCGTGAGTGGATGGGGGACCCCGCTTCGTTTATCGTCCTGGGACACCCGACAGATGTTTTTC. This sequence encodes CACGTVSGWGTPLRLSSWDTRQMFF.